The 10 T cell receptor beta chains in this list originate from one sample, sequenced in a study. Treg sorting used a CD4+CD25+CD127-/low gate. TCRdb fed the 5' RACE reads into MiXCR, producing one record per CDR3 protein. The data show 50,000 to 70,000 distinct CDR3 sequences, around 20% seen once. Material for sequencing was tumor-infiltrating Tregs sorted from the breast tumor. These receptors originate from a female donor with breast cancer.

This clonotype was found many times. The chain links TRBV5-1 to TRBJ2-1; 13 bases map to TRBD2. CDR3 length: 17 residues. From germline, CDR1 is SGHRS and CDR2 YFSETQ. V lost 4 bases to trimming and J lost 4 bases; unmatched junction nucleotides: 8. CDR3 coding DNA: TGCGCCAGCAGCACCGGGACTAGCGGGACTTCATACAATGAGCAGTTCTTC. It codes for CASSTGTSGTSYNEQFF.

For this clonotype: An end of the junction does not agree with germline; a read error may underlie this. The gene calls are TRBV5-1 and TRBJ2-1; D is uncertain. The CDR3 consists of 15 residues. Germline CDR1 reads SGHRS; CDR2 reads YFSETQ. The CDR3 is CASSFSTQIGNKQFF. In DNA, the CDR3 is TGCGCCAGCAGTTTCTCTACCCAGATTGGCAATAAGCAGTTCTTC.

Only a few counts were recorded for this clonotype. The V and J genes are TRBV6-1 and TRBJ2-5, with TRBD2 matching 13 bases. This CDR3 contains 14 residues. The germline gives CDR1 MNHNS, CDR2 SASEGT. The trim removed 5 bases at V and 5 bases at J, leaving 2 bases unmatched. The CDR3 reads CASSTLAGGETQYF. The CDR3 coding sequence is TGTGCCAGCAGTACACTAGCGGGAGGGGAGACCCAGTACTTC.

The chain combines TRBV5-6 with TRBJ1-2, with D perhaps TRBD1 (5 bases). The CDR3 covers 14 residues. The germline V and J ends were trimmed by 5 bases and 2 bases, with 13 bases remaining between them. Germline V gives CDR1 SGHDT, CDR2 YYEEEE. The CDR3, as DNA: TGTGCCAGCAGTCCTGACGGGGCCAACTATGGCTACACCTTC. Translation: CASSPDGANYGYTF.

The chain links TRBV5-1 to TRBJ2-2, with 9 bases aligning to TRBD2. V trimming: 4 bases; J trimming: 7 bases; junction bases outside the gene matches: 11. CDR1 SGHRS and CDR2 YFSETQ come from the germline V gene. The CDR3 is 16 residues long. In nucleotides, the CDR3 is TGCGCCAGCAGCGTCACCGGGACTAGCCTAATCGGGGAGCTGTTTTTT. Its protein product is CASSVTGTSLIGELFF.

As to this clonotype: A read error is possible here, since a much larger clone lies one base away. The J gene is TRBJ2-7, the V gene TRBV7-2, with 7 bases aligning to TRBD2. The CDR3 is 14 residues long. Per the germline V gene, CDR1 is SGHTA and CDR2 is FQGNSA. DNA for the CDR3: TGTGCCAGCGGCTTTACGGGGGGCTCCTACGAGCAGTACTTC. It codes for CASGFTGGSYEQYF.

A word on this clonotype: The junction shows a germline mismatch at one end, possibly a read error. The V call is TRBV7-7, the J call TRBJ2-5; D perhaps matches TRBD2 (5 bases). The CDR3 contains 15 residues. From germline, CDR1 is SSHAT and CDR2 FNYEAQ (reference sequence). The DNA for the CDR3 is TGTGCTAGCAGCTTAGGCGGGCAGTTTAAAGAGACCCAGTACTTC. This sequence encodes CASSLGGQFKETQYF.

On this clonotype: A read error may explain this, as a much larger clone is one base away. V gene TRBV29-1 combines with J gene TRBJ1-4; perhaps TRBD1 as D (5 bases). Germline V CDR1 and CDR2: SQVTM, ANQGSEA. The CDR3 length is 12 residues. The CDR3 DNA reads TGCAGCGTCGGGGGAACTAATGATAAACTGTTTTTT. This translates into CSVGGTNDKLFF.

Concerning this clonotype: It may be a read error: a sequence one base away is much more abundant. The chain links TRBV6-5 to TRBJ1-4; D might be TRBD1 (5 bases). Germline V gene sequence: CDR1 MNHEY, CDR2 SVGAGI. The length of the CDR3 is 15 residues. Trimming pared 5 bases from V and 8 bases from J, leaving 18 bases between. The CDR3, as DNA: TGTGCCAGCAGTCATACGGGACTGCGGGAGGAAAAACTGTTTTTT. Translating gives CASSHTGLREEKLFF.

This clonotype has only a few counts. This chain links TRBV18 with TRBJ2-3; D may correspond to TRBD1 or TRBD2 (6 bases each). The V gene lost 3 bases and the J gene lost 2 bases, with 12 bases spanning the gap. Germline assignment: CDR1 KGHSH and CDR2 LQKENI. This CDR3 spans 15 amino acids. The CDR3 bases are TGTGCCAGCTCACCGTCGAGGGGGGCCACAGATACGCAGTATTTT. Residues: CASSPSRGATDTQYF.